One and the same sample provided the 7 T cell receptor beta chains below, sequenced in a study of shared clonotypes between healthy human individuals. Sequencing was performed with immunoSEQ multiplex PCR; in TCRdb, only in-frame clones are kept and a portion is missing. The sample yields approximately 1,500,000 clones, 95% to 99% seen once. Input material: naive CD4+ T cells sorted from blood. Subset noted: CD45RA+ positively selected. These receptors were obtained from a man aged 25-45 years in good health.

This chain links TRBV5-5 with TRBJ2-5, with 8 bases fitting TRBD2. CDR1 is SGHKS, CDR2 YYEKEE, per germline (reference sequence). The junction had 3 bases not matched to a gene; V was cut back by 4 bases and J by 1 base. The CDR3 loop spans 14 amino acids. This CDR3 reads CASSHGTSQETQYF. The CDR3 DNA sequence: TGTGCCAGCAGCCACGGGACTAGCCAAGAGACCCAGTACTTC.

The chain uses TRBV5-1 and TRBJ2-3, with TRBD2 matching 14 bases. CDR1 SGHRS and CDR2 YFSETQ come from the germline V gene. This CDR3 contains 20 residues. The V segment lost 0 bases and the J segment 1 base; nucleotides outside the gene matches: 10. CDR3 in DNA: TGCGCCAGCAGCTTGGCCCCCGGGACTAGCGGGAGTTGGGGCACAGATACGCAGTATTTT. Translation gives CASSLAPGTSGSWGTDTQYF.

Points on this clone: Additional DNA sequences in this sample encode the identical CDR3. The rearrangement joins TRBV7-9 to TRBJ1-3, with D unresolved. Germline CDR1 reads SEHNR; CDR2 reads FQNEAQ (reference sequence). The CDR3 extends over 13 amino acids. Trimming took 3 bases from V and 4 from J, leaving 7 bases between them. The CDR3 region is CASSFRVGNTIYF. The CDR3 DNA reads TGTGCCAGCAGCTTTAGGGTCGGAAACACCATATATTTT.

Concerning this clone: At the DNA level, this CDR3 is encoded by other sequences in the same sample as well. The gene calls are TRBV5-1 and TRBJ1-4; possible D gene TRBD1, 6 bases. The CDR3 sequence is 14 residues long. Germline loops: CDR1 SGHRS, CDR2 YFSETQ. V was pared by 2 bases and J by 4 bases, with 9 bases between. CDR3 region: CASSLQGGNEKLFF. The CDR3 DNA sequence: TGCGCCAGCAGCTTACAGGGTGGTAATGAAAAACTGTTTTTT.

CDR3 nucleotide sequence: TGCGCCAGCAGCAAAGGCCCGAAAAGCGGGAGCAAGGAGCAGTACTTC. Amino acid sequence: CASSKGPKSGSKEQYF. V is TRBV4-1 and J is TRBJ2-7; 8 bases agree with TRBD2. The length of the CDR3 is 16 residues. The germline V gene encodes CDR1 MGHRA and CDR2 YSYEKL. Trimming removed 5 bases from V and 7 bases from J; junction bases left unmatched: 16.

J is TRBJ2-3 and V is TRBV5-4; maybe TRBD2 (5 bases). Germline CDR1 is SGHNT and CDR2 is YYREEE (reference sequence). This CDR3 is built from 13 residues. V was cut by 7 bases and J by 6 bases, with 15 bases left in between. CDR3 in DNA: TGTGCCAGCGCGAAGAGGGCCTATGATACGCAGTATTTT. Its translation is CASAKRAYDTQYF.

This clone has only one observation. The chain couples TRBV6-1 to TRBJ2-3, with 7 positions matching TRBD1. Germline V gives CDR1 MNHNS, CDR2 SASEGT. V was pared by 3 bases and J by 1 base, with 4 bases of the junction left unmatched. The CDR3 is 15 amino acids. CDR3 region: CASSDWTGGTDTQYF. The CDR3 bases are TGTGCCAGCAGTGATTGGACAGGCGGCACAGATACGCAGTATTTT.